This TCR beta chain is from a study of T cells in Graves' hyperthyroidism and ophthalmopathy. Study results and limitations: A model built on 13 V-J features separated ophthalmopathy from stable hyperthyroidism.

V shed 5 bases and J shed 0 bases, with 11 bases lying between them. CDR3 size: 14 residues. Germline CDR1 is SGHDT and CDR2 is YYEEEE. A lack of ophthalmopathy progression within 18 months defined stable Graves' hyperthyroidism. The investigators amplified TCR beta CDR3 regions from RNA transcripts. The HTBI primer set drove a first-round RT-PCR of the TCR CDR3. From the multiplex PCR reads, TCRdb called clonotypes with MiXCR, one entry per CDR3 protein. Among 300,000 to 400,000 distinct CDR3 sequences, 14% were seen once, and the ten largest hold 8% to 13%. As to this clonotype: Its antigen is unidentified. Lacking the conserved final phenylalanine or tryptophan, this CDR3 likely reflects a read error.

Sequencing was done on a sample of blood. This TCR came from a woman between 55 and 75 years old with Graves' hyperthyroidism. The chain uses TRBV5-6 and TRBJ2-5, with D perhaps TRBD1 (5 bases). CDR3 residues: CASRGLLYQETQYS. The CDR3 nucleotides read TGTGCCAGCAGGGGGCTTTTGTACCAAGAGACCCAGTACTCC.